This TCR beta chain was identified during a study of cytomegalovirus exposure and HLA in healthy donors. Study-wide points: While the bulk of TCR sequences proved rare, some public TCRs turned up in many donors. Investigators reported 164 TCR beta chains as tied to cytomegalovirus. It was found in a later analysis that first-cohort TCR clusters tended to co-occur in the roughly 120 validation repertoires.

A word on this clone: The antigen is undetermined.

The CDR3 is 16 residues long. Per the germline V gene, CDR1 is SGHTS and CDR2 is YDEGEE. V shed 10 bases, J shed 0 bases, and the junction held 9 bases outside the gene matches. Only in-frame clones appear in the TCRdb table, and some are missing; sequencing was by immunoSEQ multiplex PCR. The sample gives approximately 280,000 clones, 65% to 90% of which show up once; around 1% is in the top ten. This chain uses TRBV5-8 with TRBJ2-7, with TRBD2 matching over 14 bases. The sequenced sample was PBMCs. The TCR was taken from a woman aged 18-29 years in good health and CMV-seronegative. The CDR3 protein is CARGGLAGGHSYEQYF. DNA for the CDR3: TGTGCCCGGGGCGGACTAGCGGGAGGACACTCCTACGAGCAGTACTTC.